This section outlines one TCR beta chain sequence together with its context. These data belong to a study of the immune and genomic landscape of osteosarcoma. Osteosarcoma specimens were post-treatment primary, local recurrence and metastasis tumors from poor-prognosis patients. The protocol was immunoSEQ multiplex PCR, while the TCRdb copy is restricted to in-frame clones and leaves out a portion. The table lists some 4,400 clones, 60% to 80% of them singletons. From germline, CDR1 is MGHDK and CDR2 SYGVNS. V lost 5 bases to trimming and J lost 8 bases, with 12 bases between them. The CDR3 totals 12 residues.

V usage is TRBV25-1 and J usage is TRBJ1-2; no reliable D call. The TCR comes from a human donor with osteosarcoma. The specimen sequenced was osteosarcoma tumor tissue from the femur. CDR3 sequence: CASSPGVWGYTF. The CDR3, as DNA: TGTGCCAGCAGTCCCGGGGTTTGGGGCTACACCTTC.